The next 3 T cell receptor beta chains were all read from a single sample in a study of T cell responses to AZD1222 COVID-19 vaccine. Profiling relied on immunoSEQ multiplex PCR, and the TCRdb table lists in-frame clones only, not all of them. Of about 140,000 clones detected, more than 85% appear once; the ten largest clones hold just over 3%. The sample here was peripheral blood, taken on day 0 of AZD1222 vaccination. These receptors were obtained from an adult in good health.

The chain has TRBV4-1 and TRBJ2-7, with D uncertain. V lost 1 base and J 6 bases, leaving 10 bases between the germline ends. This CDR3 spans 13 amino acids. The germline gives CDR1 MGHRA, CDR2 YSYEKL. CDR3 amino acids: CASSQGRDREQYF. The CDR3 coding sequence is TGCGCCAGCAGCCAAGGCCGAGACCGCGAGCAGTACTTC.

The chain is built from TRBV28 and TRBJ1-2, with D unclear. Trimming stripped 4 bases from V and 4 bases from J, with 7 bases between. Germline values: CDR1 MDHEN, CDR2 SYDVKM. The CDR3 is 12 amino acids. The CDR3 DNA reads TGTGCCAGCAGTTCAGACCCCTATGGCTACACCTTC. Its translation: CASSSDPYGYTF.

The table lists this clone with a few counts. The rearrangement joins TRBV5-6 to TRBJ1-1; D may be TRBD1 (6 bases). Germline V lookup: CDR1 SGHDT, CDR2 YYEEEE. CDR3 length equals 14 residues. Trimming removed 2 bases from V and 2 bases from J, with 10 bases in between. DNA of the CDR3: TGTGCCAGCAGCTTCCCGACAGGCAACACTGAAGCTTTCTTT. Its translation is CASSFPTGNTEAFF.